This T cell receptor beta chain was captured in a study of T cells in Graves' hyperthyroidism and ophthalmopathy. Study observations and caveats: From stable hyperthyroidism, ophthalmopathy was set apart by a 13 V-J model.

TCR beta CDR3 sequences were amplified from RNA transcripts. The TCR CDR3 was amplified in a first-round RT-PCR using the HTBI primer set. TCRdb fed the multiplex PCR reads into MiXCR, producing one record per CDR3 protein. This table has fewer than 500,000 distinct CDR3 sequences, more than 14% appearing once. The ends lost 0 bases at V and 4 bases at J; junction bases unmatched: 6. The CDR3 is 17 residues long. Clinical Activity Scores of at least 3, NOSPECS grades of at least 4 and durations under 3 months characterized ophthalmopathy patients. The authors took PBMCs from roughly 9.3 ml fresh peripheral blood. This clonotype was observed at least ten times. The antigen remains unidentified.

The TCR sequence derives from a woman in her twenties or thirties with Graves' ophthalmopathy. The V call is TRBV12-3 or TRBV12-4, the J call TRBJ2-3; 11 positions match TRBD2. The sequencing sample was made of blood. CDR3 coding DNA: TGTGCCAGCAGTTTAGCCCTACTAGCGGGGGACCCAGATACGCAGTATTTT. The encoded protein is CASSLALLAGDPDTQYF.